What follows is one TCR beta chain and its context. Germline CDR1 SGHDT, CDR2 YYEEEE. J was trimmed by 5 bases and V by 2 bases; bases with no gene match: 4. This CDR3 has 14 amino acids. TCR beta CDR3 region amplification was performed from RNA transcripts. Carried out on the TCR CDR3, a first-round RT-PCR used the HTBI primer set. Using its own MiXCR run on the multiplex PCR reads, TCRdb lists one record per CDR3 protein. In the table there are under 450,000 distinct CDR3 sequences, more than 15% of which are singletons. This entry is derived from a study of T cells in Graves' hyperthyroidism and ophthalmopathy.

V usage is TRBV5-6 and J usage is TRBJ1-2; 9 positions agree with TRBD1. Sequenced material: blood. The receptor's source is a woman aged 18-29 years with Graves' hyperthyroidism. The CDR3: CASSLQGAKYGYTF. The CDR3 coding sequence is TGTGCCAGCAGCTTACAGGGGGCGAAATATGGCTACACCTTC.